This T cell receptor (beta chain) was observed in a study of beta chain features in type 1 diabetes (dated by TCRdb to between 2018 and 2020). As for the study more broadly: Mean age, gender distribution, total cell number and subset yield did not differ between patients and healthy donors. A total of roughly 100 million sorted cells were examined across all samples, and the number of cells per subset was strongly correlated with RNA yield. In the study, recently diagnosed type 1 diabetes patients and matched healthy donors were compared on the TCRB repertoires of their sorted circulating CD4+ T cell subsets. Regulatory and stem cell-like memory subsets were isolated from only 8 patients and about eight healthy donors, whereas naive and central memory subsets came from all 30 or so donors.

A single peripheral blood draw of approximately 0.11 L on average was collected from each donor into heparinised tubes. Naive, central memory, regulatory and stem cell-like memory CD4+ T cells were sorted on a BD FACSAria II using a panel including CD45RO, CCR7, CD25, CD127, CD95 and CD27. All sorted populations exceeded 95% purity. Right away, PBMCs were isolated by Lymphoprep density gradient centrifugation and were stained directly, with no culture step. Samples were stained and sorted in pairs, with one healthy donor and one patient per experiment, so that batch effects were minimized. The High Capacity cDNA Reverse Transcription Kit was used to reverse transcribe all of the isolated RNA, meaning that expressed TCRB transcripts were what got sequenced. Deep immunoSEQ sequencing was performed on naive, central memory and regulatory T cell samples, with an average of about 3.57 million total reads per sample. Sorted cells were lysed in RLT buffer and RNA was extracted with DNase-treated RNeasy Micro or Mini kits, depending on cell number. Each cell subset was processed separately to prevent cross-contamination, with patient and healthy donor samples processed together. The immunoSEQ multiplex PCR was used to amplify TCRB sequences from cDNA, generating 87-bp fragments that spanned the CDR3 region. Sequencing of the amplicons was performed on the Illumina HiSeq platform. For the original study's pipeline: PCR bias was corrected computationally using synthetic template baselines, and reads within Hamming distance 2 were collapsed, with unmergeable singletons discarded. Reads were aligned to IMGT to assign V, D and J genes, CDR3 length, and insertions or deletions at six rearrangement sites. Within each subset, clonotype counts were normalized to sorted cell number, and only after that were true diversity and Gini coefficients computed with the tcR R package. The overlap coefficient, calculated on TCRB nucleotide sequences, was used to quantify repertoire sharing. Sourced from immuneACCESS, this table was stored by TCRdb with only in-frame sequences that have V and J called. A share of the clones is absent; for the studies checked, an unresolved V gene accounts for under half, and the remainder has no known explanation. V and J calls and clone size follow that table, whereas D and trimming were derived from the DNA. Within this sample are about 9,400 clones, with around 78% of them counted one time only. The ten largest clones represent about 1.4% of the sample.

As for this clone: Its antigen specificity is not known. Base-call qualities are not available, and no considerably larger clone is one nucleotide away.

Trimming costs V 4 bases and J 2 bases, and their ends lie 6 bases apart. Reading the germline V gene gives CDR1 SGHRS and CDR2 YFSETQ. The CDR3 covers 12 residues, taking in both the cysteine and the phenylalanine. CDR3 DNA is the only sequence kept; it has 36 bases, read in frame from the first base. Study-level results and caveats: A moderate but significant shortening of TCRB CDR3 length was observed in type 1 diabetes patients in all four CD4+ subsets. Naive, central memory and regulatory TCRB repertoires appeared more similar among patients than among healthy donors. Because cDNA rather than genomic DNA was sequenced, highly expressing activated cells could have been over-represented, although no difference in activation and CD3 levels was found between groups. HLA sub-analyses involved small numbers of individuals, so any influence of HLA type on TCRB rearrangement remained unresolved. At VDJ recombination sites, patients with type 1 diabetes made fewer insertions and deleted more nucleotides, a pattern implying thymic rearrangement abnormalities. PCR might favor shorter templates, but patient and control samples were amplified and corrected together, so any skew would affect both groups equally.

The sequenced sample consisted of Tregs from blood. The cell subset or site label corresponds to: regulatory CD4+ T cells. The chain is made from TRBV5-1 and TRBJ2-5; the D gene lacks a confident call. The source of this sequence is a woman between 18 and 30 years old in good health. For the CDR3, the sequence is CASSRDQETQYF. The bases are TGCGCCAGCAGCCGAGATCAAGAGACCCAGTACTTC.